The 18 T cell receptor beta chains listed next were all sequenced from one sample in a study of cytomegalovirus exposure and HLA in healthy donors. Primers included in the PCR were 60 Vbeta and 13 Jbeta primers. Here immunoSEQ multiplex PCR was the method, and the copy in TCRdb shows in-frame clones only, minus some. The data hold about 190,000 clones, with roughly 83% observed a single time. Sequenced sample: PBMCs. Receptors were obtained from a woman aged 45-60 years in good health and CMV-seronegative.

This chain uses TRBV7-3 with TRBJ2-2; D gene ambiguous. This CDR3 comprises 18 residues. The V gene lost 0 bases and the J gene lost 4 bases, with 18 bases spanning the gap. Germline CDR1 reads SGHTA; CDR2 reads FQGTGA. Here the CDR3 DNA reads TGTGCCAGCAGCTTAACCGGGTCGTCCTCGGCGGTCACCGGGGAGCTGTTTTTT. This translates into CASSLTGSSSAVTGELFF.

This clone was detected only once. The gene calls are TRBV5-4 and TRBJ1-6; no reliable D call. The CDR3 has 14 amino acids. Trimming shortened V by 2 bases and J by 6 bases, and 9 bases separated the two germline ends. CDR1 and CDR2 (germline): SGHNT, YYREEE (reference sequence). The CDR3 DNA follows: TGTGCCAGCAGCTTTGGGCCCCCTAATTCACCCCTCCACTTT. This sequence encodes CASSFGPPNSPLHF.

The J gene is TRBJ2-3, the V gene TRBV5-1, with no clear D. Trimming removed 5 bases from V and 0 bases from J, with 4 bases in between. CDR3 size: 12 residues. Germline CDR1 reads SGHRS; CDR2 reads YFSETQ. The CDR3 DNA sequence: TGCGCCAGCAGGTTAAGCACAGATACGCAGTATTTT. This sequence encodes CASRLSTDTQYF. The full variable domain, its missing parts supplied by reference TRBV5-1 and TRBJ2-3, is KAGVTQTPRYLIKTRGQQVTLSCSPISGHRSVSWYQQTPGQGLQFLFEYFSETQRNKGNFPGRFSGRQFSNSRSEMNVSTLELGDSALYLCASRLSTDTQYFGPGTRLTVL.

This clone occurred once. The V and J genes are TRBV11-1 and TRBJ1-1, with D unclear. This CDR3 contains 16 residues. Trimming stripped 4 bases from V and 1 base from J, with 16 bases between. Germline V gives CDR1 SGHAT, CDR2 FQDESV (reference sequence). CDR3 region: CASSYSNNWRNTEAFF. DNA of the CDR3: TGTGCCAGCAGCTATAGTAACAACTGGAGGAACACTGAAGCTTTCTTT.

The chain links TRBV6-6 to TRBJ2-2; 8 nucleotides match TRBD2. Germline V CDR1 and CDR2: MNHNY, SVGAGI (reference sequence). This CDR3 comprises 16 residues. V was pared by 6 bases and J by 0 bases, with 6 bases of the junction left unmatched. In DNA, the CDR3 is TGTGCCAGCAGGGTTAGCGGGACCCCGAACACCGGGGAGCTGTTTTTT. The encoded protein is CASRVSGTPNTGELFF.

This rearrangement joins TRBV9 to TRBJ2-7; 8 bases are shared with TRBD1. V was pared by 5 bases and J by 0 bases, with 10 bases of the junction left unmatched. The CDR3 spans 16 residues. Germline V gene data show CDR1 as SGDLS and CDR2 as YYNGEE. Here the CDR3 DNA reads TGTGCCAGCAGTCCGTCGGGGACAGGTATCTCCTACGAGCAGTACTTC. Its translation: CASSPSGTGISYEQYF.

This chain uses TRBV29-1 with TRBJ2-7, with D tentatively TRBD2 (6 bases). Trimming pared 8 bases from V and 0 bases from J, leaving 11 bases between. The CDR3 consists of 12 residues. Germline CDR1 is SQVTM and CDR2 is ANQGSEA. The CDR3 loop is CSFRGSSYEQYF. CDR3 nucleotide sequence: TGCAGCTTTCGGGGGAGCTCCTACGAGCAGTACTTC.

Comments on this clone: The sample contains more than one DNA sequence encoding this CDR3. The J gene is TRBJ1-2, the V gene TRBV6-6; 7 bases match TRBD1. This CDR3 has 14 amino acids. Germline CDR1 MNHNY, CDR2 SVGAGI (reference sequence). The J segment lost 0 bases and the V segment lost 6 bases, leaving 4 bases of the junction unmatched. CDR3 region: CASSAGTANYGYTF. CDR3 bases: TGTGCCAGCAGCGCCGGGACAGCTAACTATGGCTACACCTTC.

The V call is TRBV28, the J call TRBJ2-1; D is perhaps TRBD1 (6 bases). The length of the CDR3 is 15 residues. The germline V and J ends were trimmed by 5 bases and 2 bases, with 13 bases remaining between them. Germline V lookup: CDR1 MDHEN, CDR2 SYDVKM. This chain's CDR3 is CASSPRDRPYNEQFF. The CDR3 DNA is TGTGCCAGCAGTCCCAGAGACAGGCCCTACAATGAGCAGTTCTTC.

The CDR3, as DNA: TGTGCCAGCAGCCCTCGGACTAGCGAAAACAATGAGCAGTTCTTC. Translation gives CASSPRTSENNEQFF. This rearrangement joins TRBV7-3 to TRBJ2-1; 9 nucleotides line up with TRBD2. This CDR3 comprises 15 residues. Losses at the gene ends were 5 bases for V and 5 bases for J; bases not matched to a gene: 7. Germline V gene data show CDR1 as SGHTA and CDR2 as FQGTGA.

Details on this clone: Other DNA sequences from this sample encode an identical CDR3 as well. The gene calls are TRBV7-2 and TRBJ2-7; D is undetermined. Trimming removed 1 base from V and 4 bases from J, with 8 bases in between. The CDR3 spans 13 residues. Germline V lookup: CDR1 SGHTA, CDR2 FQGNSA. This CDR3 is CASSLGGQYEQYF. As DNA, the CDR3 is TGTGCCAGCAGCTTAGGTGGGCAGTACGAGCAGTACTTC. Complete variable domain (other parts from reference TRBV7-2 and TRBJ2-7): GAGVSQSPSNKVTEKGKDVELRCDPISGHTALYWYRQSLGQGLEFLIYFQGNSAPDKSGLPSDRFSAERTGGSVSTLTIQRTQQEDSAVYLCASSLGGQYEQYFGPGTRLTVT.

CDR3 sequence: CSVSLPRTGIHGYTF. The CDR3 DNA sequence: TGCAGCGTTAGTCTCCCGAGGACAGGGATACATGGCTACACCTTC. The J gene is TRBJ1-2, the V gene TRBV29-1; 8 bases match TRBD1. Per the germline V gene, CDR1 is SQVTM and CDR2 is ANQGSEA. Losses at the gene ends were 5 bases for V and 6 bases for J; bases not matched to a gene: 14. The CDR3 loop spans 15 amino acids.

This clone was detected once. CDR3 sequence reads: CASSIVGSGRAFF. In nucleotides, the CDR3 is TGTGCCAGTAGTATAGTGGGATCAGGGCGAGCTTTCTTT. The gene calls are TRBV19 and TRBJ1-1, with a possible D match to TRBD1 (5 bases). The CDR3 totals 13 residues. Germline V gene sequence: CDR1 LNHDA, CDR2 SQIVND (reference sequence). The V end lost 1 base, the J end lost 10 bases, and 13 bases lay between the germline ends.

The chain is built from TRBV7-8 and TRBJ1-3; TRBD1 matches at 7 bases. After removal of 7 bases from V and 4 bases from J, the junction contained 7 bases not matched to a gene. Germline loops: CDR1 SGHVS, CDR2 FQNEAQ. The CDR3 has 14 amino acids. In DNA form, the CDR3 reads TGTGCCAGCACTAGTGACAGGGCGGGAAACACCATATATTTT. It specifies CASTSDRAGNTIYF.

V gene TRBV27 combines with J gene TRBJ1-1; 7 bases agree with TRBD1. This CDR3 has 16 residues. Germline V CDR1 and CDR2: MNHEY, SMNVEV (reference sequence). Losses at the gene ends were 3 bases for V and 6 bases for J; bases not matched to a gene: 13. The CDR3 region is CASSLRPAGGRAEAFF. The CDR3 DNA is TGTGCCAGCAGTTTGCGTCCTGCAGGGGGTAGGGCTGAAGCTTTCTTT.

The chain employs TRBV9 and TRBJ2-7; D possibly corresponds to TRBD1 (7 bases). Germline lookup yields CDR1 SGDLS and CDR2 YYNGEE. V lost 0 bases to trimming and J lost 4 bases, with 14 bases between them. This CDR3 has 15 amino acids. CDR3 DNA sequence: TGTGCCAGCAGCGTAGAAGAGACAGGGAGGTACGAGCAGTACTTC. It codes for CASSVEETGRYEQYF.

This chain uses TRBV19 with TRBJ1-1, with D possibly matching TRBD1 (6 bases). From germline, CDR1 is LNHDA and CDR2 SQIVND (reference sequence). The CDR3 covers 16 residues. Trimming cost V 3 bases and J 0 bases, with 14 bases left between them. CDR3 in DNA: TGTGCCAGTAGTATGTACCAAAACAGGGTGAACACTGAAGCTTTCTTT. This sequence encodes CASSMYQNRVNTEAFF.

Notes on this clone: The germline gene is not matched at one end of the junction; a read error may be the cause. The genes are TRBV7-9 and TRBJ1-1; D not resolved. This CDR3 is built from 12 residues. Looked up from germline, CDR1 is SEHNR and CDR2 is FQNEAQ (reference sequence). The chain's CDR3 is CSSSLGQNEAFF. The CDR3 DNA sequence: TGTTCCAGCAGCTTAGGTCAAAATGAAGCTTTCTTT.